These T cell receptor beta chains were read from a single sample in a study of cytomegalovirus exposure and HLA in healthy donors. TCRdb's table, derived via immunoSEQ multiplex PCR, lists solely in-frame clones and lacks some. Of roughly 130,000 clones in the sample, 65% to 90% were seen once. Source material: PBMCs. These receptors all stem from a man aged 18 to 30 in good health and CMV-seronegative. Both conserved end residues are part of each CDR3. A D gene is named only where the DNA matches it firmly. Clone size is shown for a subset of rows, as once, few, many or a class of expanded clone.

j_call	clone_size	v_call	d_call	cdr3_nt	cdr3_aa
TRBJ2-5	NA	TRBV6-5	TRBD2	TGTGCCAGCAGTTACCCAATAGCGGGGCAAGAGACCCAGTACTTC	CASSYPIAGQETQYF
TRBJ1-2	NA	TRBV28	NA	TGTGCCAGCAGGCTGACGGGGTACTATGGCTACACCTTC	CASRLTGYYGYTF
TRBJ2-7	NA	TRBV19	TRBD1	TGTGCCAGTAGTAAGTCGGGTAGGGGGCTTGCTGACGAGCAGTACTTC	CASSKSGRGLADEQYF
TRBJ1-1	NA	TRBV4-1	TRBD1	TGCGCCAGCAGCCAAGGGACAGGGACTCGTACTTTCTTT	CASSQGTGTRTFF
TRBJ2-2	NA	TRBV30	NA	TGTGCCTGGAGTGTATTCGGTTACACCGGGGAGCTGTTTTTT	CAWSVFGYTGELFF
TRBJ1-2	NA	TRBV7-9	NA	TGTGCCAGCAGCTCGGAGGCGAGGGGACTCTATGGCTACACCTTC	CASSSEARGLYGYTF
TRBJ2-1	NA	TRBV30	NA	TGTGCCTGGAGTGTACTCCGAGACTATGACAGGTGGGGGCATGAGCAGTTCTTC	CAWSVLRDYDRWGHEQFF
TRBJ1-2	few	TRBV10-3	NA	TGTGCCATCAGTGAATTTAGCCAGAAGAAAAATCCCAACTATGGCTACACCTTC	CAISEFSQKKNPNYGYTF
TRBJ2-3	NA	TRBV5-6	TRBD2	TGTGCCAGCTGCTTTCCGGGACTAGGACTTCCTACGCAGTATTTT	CASCFPGLGLPTQYF
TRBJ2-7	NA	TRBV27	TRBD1	TGTGCCAGCCGCTCCGGGACAGGGCCTCACGAGCAGTACTTC	CASRSGTGPHEQYF
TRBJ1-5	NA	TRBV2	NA	TGTGCCAGCAGTGATAGTAATAGCAATCAGCCCCAGCATTTT	CASSDSNSNQPQHF
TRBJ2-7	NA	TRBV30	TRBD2	TGTGCCTGGAGTCTAGCGGGGGGTCAGTACTTC	CAWSLAGGQYF
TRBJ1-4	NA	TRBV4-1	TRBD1	TGCGCCAGCAGCCAGGGACAGAAGGGGAATGAAAAACTGTTTTTT	CASSQGQKGNEKLFF
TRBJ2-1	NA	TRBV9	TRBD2	TGTGCCAGCAGCCCCCGACCGGGTAGCGGGGCCGGTGTAAAAAACCAGAATGAGCAGTTCTTC	CASSPRPGSGAGVKNQNEQFF
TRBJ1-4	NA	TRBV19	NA	TGTGCCAGTAAAAGCAGCGGATCAGCGCCCGAAAAACTGTTTTTT	CASKSSGSAPEKLFF
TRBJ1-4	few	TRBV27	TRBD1	TGTGCCAGCAGTTTATTGTGGAGCAGGGGGCGGGCTAATGAAAAACTGTTTTTT	CASSLLWSRGRANEKLFF
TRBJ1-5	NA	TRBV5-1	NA	TGCGCCAGCAGCCCAGGGGACCCAAATCAGCCCCAGCATTTT	CASSPGDPNQPQHF
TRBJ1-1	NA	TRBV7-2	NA	TGTGCCAGCACCCCTCTAGCGGGGTCAATAAGTTTTGACACTGAAGCTTTCTTT	CASTPLAGSISFDTEAFF
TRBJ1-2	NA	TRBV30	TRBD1	TGTGCCTGGCGACAGGGTACGGGGGGCTACACCTTC	CAWRQGTGGYTF
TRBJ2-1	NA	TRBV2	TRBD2	TGTGCCAGCAGTGTGGCGGGGGATGAGCAGTTCTTC	CASSVAGDEQFF
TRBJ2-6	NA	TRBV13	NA	TGTGCCAGCAGCTTAGGGGCATCCTCTGGGGCCAACGTCCTGACTTTC	CASSLGASSGANVLTF
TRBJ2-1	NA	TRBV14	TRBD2	TGTGCCAGCAGCCAGTTAGCGGGGGGGCAGGGTGAGCAGTTCTTC	CASSQLAGGQGEQFF
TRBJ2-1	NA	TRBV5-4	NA	TGTGCCAGCAGCTGGGGCACTTTAGGTGAGCAGTTCTTC	CASSWGTLGEQFF
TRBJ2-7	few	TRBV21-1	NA	TGTGCCAGCAGCACCTACAGCCCCTACGAGCAGTACTTC	CASSTYSPYEQYF
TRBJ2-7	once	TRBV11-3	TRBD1	TGTGCCAGCAGCCGGACAGGGGCCCTTTACGAGCAGTACTTC	CASSRTGALYEQYF
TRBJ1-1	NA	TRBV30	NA	TGTGCCTGGAGCCCCCTGCAGGGGTATGGAACTGAAGCTTTCTTT	CAWSPLQGYGTEAFF
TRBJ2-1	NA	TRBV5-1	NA	TGCGCCAGCAGCACCGCGCCCTCGGATGAGCAGTTCTTC	CASSTAPSDEQFF
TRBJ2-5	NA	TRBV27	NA	TGTGCCAGCAGTTACTCCAGGGTCCAAGAGACCCAGTACTTC	CASSYSRVQETQYF
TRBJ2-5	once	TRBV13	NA	TGTGCCAGCAGCTACGGGGGCAGGGGGCAAGAGACCCAGTACTTC	CASSYGGRGQETQYF
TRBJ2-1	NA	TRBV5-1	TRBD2	TGCGCCAGCAGCCAGCCCCGGTTTCAAGGGCGGGGGGGCCTGAATGAGCAGTTCTTC	CASSQPRFQGRGGLNEQFF
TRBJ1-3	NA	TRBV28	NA	TGTGCCAGCAGTTTACGGCTGACTAGGGGAAACACCATATATTTT	CASSLRLTRGNTIYF
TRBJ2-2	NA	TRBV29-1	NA	TGCAGCGTCTTAGCAGGACAACTCGACACCGGGGAGCTGTTTTTT	CSVLAGQLDTGELFF
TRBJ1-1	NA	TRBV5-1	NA	TGCGCCAGCAGTTCAGGGGTTGATATCACTGAAGCTTTCTTT	CASSSGVDITEAFF
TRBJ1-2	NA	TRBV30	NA	TGTGCCTGGAGTAAACGGGGTGGCTACACCTTC	CAWSKRGGYTF
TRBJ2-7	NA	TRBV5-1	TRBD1	TGCGCCAGCAGCTTGGAGGGTGACAGGGGTTTTTGGAACGAGCAGTACTTC	CASSLEGDRGFWNEQYF
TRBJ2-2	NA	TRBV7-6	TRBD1	TGTGCCAGCAGCCTATCCGGGACAGTTAACACCGGGGAGCTGTTTTTT	CASSLSGTVNTGELFF
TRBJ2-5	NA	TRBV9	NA	TGTGCCAGCAGCGACTACAGGGGGGAGGGAGAGACCCAGTACTTC	CASSDYRGEGETQYF
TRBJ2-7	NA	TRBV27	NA	TGTGCCAGCAGTTCCGGAGAGCGGCCTAAGTACTTC	CASSSGERPKYF
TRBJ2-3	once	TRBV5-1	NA	TGCGCCAGCCAACTGCGAAGGGGGGATACGCAGTATTTT	CASQLRRGDTQYF
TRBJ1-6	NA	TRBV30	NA	TGTGCCTGGGGGGTCGGGAGCTCCTATAATTCACCCCTCCACTTT	CAWGVGSSYNSPLHF
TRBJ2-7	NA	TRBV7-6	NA	TGTGCCAGCAGCTCCCCAGGGGTCAACGAGCAGTACTTC	CASSSPGVNEQYF
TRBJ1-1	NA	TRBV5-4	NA	TGTGCCAGCAGCTTGCCGTCGGAGACTGAAGCTTTCTTT	CASSLPSETEAFF